The rows below give T cell receptor beta chains drawn from one sample of a study of cytomegalovirus exposure and HLA in healthy donors. The method was immunoSEQ multiplex PCR; TCRdb's version includes in-frame clones alone and lacks a portion of them. The sample carries tens of thousands of clones, about 96% recorded once. Sequenced material: PBMCs. These receptors originate from a man between 18 and 29 years old in good health and CMV-seronegative. Both conserved end residues are part of each CDR3. D genes are given only for firm matches.

J: TRBJ1-5; D: .; V: TRBV28; CDR3: CASSLAQGPRDQPQHF; DNA: TGTGCCAGCAGTCTAGCTCAGGGGCCCCGCGATCAGCCCCAGCATTTT
J: TRBJ2-3; D: .; V: TRBV27; CDR3: CASTSRGTDTQYF; DNA: TGTGCCAGCACCTCCAGGGGAACAGATACGCAGTATTTT
J: TRBJ1-2; D: TRBD1; V: TRBV2; CDR3: CASMGDSLYGYTF; DNA: TGTGCCAGCATGGGGGACAGCCTCTATGGCTACACCTTC
J: TRBJ1-6; D: .; V: TRBV28; CDR3: CASTGGEYNSPLHF; DNA: TGTGCCAGCACCGGGGGGGAATATAATTCACCCCTCCACTTT
J: TRBJ2-5; D: .; V: TRBV9; CDR3: CASSVRDTRQETQYF; DNA: TGTGCCAGCAGCGTCCGGGACACCCGCCAAGAGACCCAGTACTTC
J: TRBJ1-4; D: .; V: TRBV28; CDR3: CASTPRDNEKLFF; DNA: TGTGCCAGCACCCCGCGGGATAATGAAAAACTGTTTTTT
J: TRBJ2-5; D: .; V: TRBV28; CDR3: CASSLRGSRETQYF; DNA: TGTGCCAGCAGTTTAAGGGGCAGTCGGGAGACCCAGTACTTC
J: TRBJ2-7; D: .; V: TRBV11-3; CDR3: CASSLKGIPYEQYF; DNA: TGTGCCAGCAGCTTAAAGGGGATCCCCTACGAGCAGTACTTC
J: TRBJ2-7; D: .; V: TRBV19; CDR3: CASSTRQAGAYEQYF; DNA: TGTGCCAGTAGTACGAGACAGGCCGGCGCCTACGAGCAGTACTTC
J: TRBJ2-3; D: .; V: TRBV28; CDR3: CASSLPLAGTDTQYF; DNA: TGTGCCAGCAGTTTACCCCTAGCCGGCACAGATACGCAGTATTTT
J: TRBJ1-2; D: TRBD1; V: TRBV18; CDR3: CASSDLATGDYGYTF; DNA: TGTGCCAGCTCCGACCTAGCTACAGGGGACTATGGCTACACCTTC
J: TRBJ2-7; D: .; V: TRBV10-1; CDR3: CASSESWAVEQYF; DNA: TGCGCCAGCAGTGAGTCGTGGGCAGTCGAGCAGTACTTC
J: TRBJ2-3; D: TRBD2; V: TRBV27; CDR3: CASSFHLATSGRGEDTQYF; DNA: TGTGCCAGCAGTTTTCATCTCGCTACTAGCGGGAGGGGGGAAGATACGCAGTATTTT
J: TRBJ1-1; D: .; V: TRBV18; CDR3: CASSSPTDTEAFF; DNA: TGTGCCAGCTCATCACCGACAGACACTGAAGCTTTCTTT
J: TRBJ2-5; D: .; V: TRBV27; CDR3: CASTTGPSETQYF; DNA: TGTGCCAGCACTACAGGGCCCTCGGAGACCCAGTACTTC
J: TRBJ1-1; D: .; V: TRBV9; CDR3: CASSVGRGTEAFF; DNA: TGTGCCAGCAGCGTAGGGAGGGGCACTGAAGCTTTCTTT
J: TRBJ1-1; D: TRBD1; V: TRBV7-9; CDR3: CASRSGQMFTEAFF; DNA: TGTGCCAGCAGATCGGGACAGATGTTCACTGAAGCTTTCTTT
J: TRBJ2-7; D: .; V: TRBV10-3; CDR3: CATYPGSGAYEQYF; DNA: TGTGCCACTTACCCCGGGTCTGGGGCTTACGAGCAGTACTTC
J: TRBJ2-3; D: TRBD1; V: TRBV19; CDR3: CASKGASTDTQYF; DNA: TGTGCCAGTAAGGGGGCTAGCACAGATACGCAGTATTTT
J: TRBJ1-5; D: TRBD1; V: TRBV29-1; CDR3: CSAGQGAGQPQHF; DNA: TGCAGCGCGGGACAGGGGGCTGGTCAGCCCCAGCATTTT
J: TRBJ2-7; D: .; V: TRBV5-1; CDR3: CASTFKGGSYEQYF; DNA: TGCGCCAGCACCTTCAAGGGGGGGTCCTACGAGCAGTACTTC
J: TRBJ2-1; D: TRBD1; V: TRBV5-3; CDR3: CARSTRDRPSYNEQFF; DNA: TGTGCCAGAAGCACACGGGACAGACCTTCCTACAATGAGCAGTTCTTC
J: TRBJ1-2; D: .; V: TRBV5-6; CDR3: CASELSPQLGYGYTF; DNA: TGTGCCAGCGAGCTTAGCCCCCAGCTAGGCTATGGCTACACCTTC
J: TRBJ2-3; D: .; V: TRBV7-7; CDR3: CASSLAEGQWLQYF; DNA: TGTGCTAGCAGCTTAGCAGAAGGACAGTGGCTGCAGTATTTT
J: TRBJ1-5; D: TRBD1; V: TRBV5-8; CDR3: CASSRGTGFNQPQHF; DNA: TGTGCCAGCAGCCGGGGGACAGGGTTTAATCAGCCCCAGCATTTT
J: TRBJ2-1; D: .; V: TRBV6-4; CDR3: CASSDSGTAYNEQFF; DNA: TGTGCCAGCAGTGACTCTGGTACAGCCTACAATGAGCAGTTCTTC